This T cell receptor beta chain is from a study of cytomegalovirus exposure and HLA in healthy donors. Study observations and caveats: TRBV6-2, TRBV6-3 and other indistinguishable V segments were excluded. The availability of immune exposure information extended only to CMV serostatus.

Researchers ran the PCR with 60 Vbeta and 13 Jbeta primers. Per the study methods: Some 11 million of the about 80 million unique TCR beta chains counted in a later analysis were shared. Libraries were prepared by immunoSEQ multiplex PCR; TCRdb keeps only in-frame clonotypes and omits some of them. V, J and clone size are those of that table, while D and trimming were read from the DNA. The sample records 100,000 to 150,000 clones, about 80% being singletons. This CDR3 contains 15 residues. CDR1 and CDR2 (germline): SQVTM, ANQGSEA. Deletions cut 3 bases from V and 6 bases from J, with 20 bases between. In this sample, this clone turned up a few times. The target antigen is unknown.

Sequences were obtained from PBMCs. The sequence was obtained from a woman aged 40 to 49 in good health and CMV-seropositive. This chain uses TRBV29-1 with TRBJ1-2, with a weak D call TRBD1 (6 bases). CDR3 nucleotide sequence: TGCAGCGTTGACGGAACCGGGACATACGCTAATGGCTACACCTTC. Amino acid sequence: CSVDGTGTYANGYTF.